This T cell receptor beta chain was obtained from a study of T cells in Graves' hyperthyroidism and ophthalmopathy. Study-level findings and limits: A 13 V-J signature model discriminated ophthalmopathy versus stable hyperthyroidism.

TCR beta CDR3 regions were amplified from RNA. TCR CDR3 underwent first-round RT-PCR with the HTBI primer set. MiXCR was run by TCRdb on the multiplex PCR reads, yielding one entry per CDR3 protein. The sample lists about 290,000 distinct CDR3 sequences, 13% seen once, with around 7.9% in the top ten. V dropped 6 bases and J dropped 6; count of bases not matched to a gene: 10. The CDR3 length is 14 residues. Germline V lookup: CDR1 DFQATT, CDR2 SNEGSKA (reference sequence). The study excluded patients with uncontrolled infection, other autoimmune disease, pregnancy or lactation. The blood specimen was taken at initial hyperthyroidism diagnosis, before any ophthalmopathy symptoms. Cells are PBMCs isolated from roughly 9.2 ml of fresh blood. This clonotype appeared many times. Its antigen is currently unknown.

Sequenced: blood. The rearrangement links TRBV20-1 to TRBJ2-7; 11 bases are shared with TRBD2. This sequence originates from a woman aged 25-40 years with Graves' hyperthyroidism that later progressed to Graves' ophthalmopathy. CDR3 residues: CSAETSGSGIEQYF. CDR3 coding DNA: TGCAGTGCCGAAACTAGCGGGAGCGGGATCGAGCAGTACTTC.